The 5 T cell receptor beta chains below come from one sample, sequenced in a study of blood T cells in healthy people across ages (dated by TCRdb to about 2015). The library was obtained by 5' RACE. Sequencing was performed on an Illumina HiSeq 2500. The second PCR ran for roughly 7 to 11 cycles and used a J-beta primer mix along with a sample-barcoded 5' primer. TCRdb cleaned the public reads at Q25 with fastp, built clones with MiXCR and kept in-frame beta chains. All rows with the same CDR3 protein become a single entry with the most common DNA and genes. The sample has fewer than 900,000 distinct CDR3 sequences on record, 40% to 45% of them singletons. The top ten hold 20% to 25% of the sample. Sequencing was done on a sample of blood. These receptors all come from a woman in her sixties or seventies in good health.

The chain has TRBV3-1 and TRBJ2-1; D is unresolved. Trimming removed 1 base at V and 7 bases at J, with 5 bases between. Looked up from germline, CDR1 is LGHDT and CDR2 is YNNKEL (reference sequence). CDR3 length equals 12 residues. CDR3 sequence: CASSQVLNEQFF. The CDR3 DNA follows: TGTGCCAGCAGCCAAGTTTTAAATGAGCAGTTCTTC.

This clonotype was seen more than once but under ten times. The gene calls are TRBV6-2 or TRBV6-3 and TRBJ2-5; no firm D call. From germline, CDR1 is MNHEY and CDR2 SVGEGT. V was cut by 7 bases and J by 1 base, with 13 bases left in between. The CDR3 is made up of 14 amino acids. Here the CDR3 DNA reads TGTGCCAGCAATACCGTGGGATTCCAAGAGACCCAGTACTTC. Protein sequence: CASNTVGFQETQYF.

The chain joins TRBV27 to TRBJ1-1; D not certain. Germline CDR1 MNHEY, CDR2 SMNVEV (reference sequence). V lost 7 bases and J lost 4, with 16 bases in between. There are 14 residues in the CDR3. The CDR3 region has the DNA TGTGCCAGCAACCCTGAGCAGAGCGGCACTGAAGCTTTCTTT. Its protein is CASNPEQSGTEAFF.

This clonotype appeared a few times. The genes are TRBV4-3 and TRBJ2-7; perhaps TRBD1 as D (5 bases). Germline CDR1 and CDR2: LGHNA and YSLEER. This CDR3 has 14 amino acids. V was shortened by 0 bases and J by 0 bases, with 6 bases between the two germline ends. CDR3 in DNA: TGCGCCAGCAGCCAAGATACAGGCTCCTACGAGCAGTACTTC. Its protein product is CASSQDTGSYEQYF.

V gene TRBV7-2 combines with J gene TRBJ2-3; weak D call: TRBD2 (6 bases). The CDR3 is 18 residues long. CDR1 and CDR2 (germline): SGHTA, FQGNSA. Trimming shortened V by 2 bases and J by 0 bases, and 18 bases separated the two germline ends. CDR3 protein: CASSLSASGGTSTDTQYF. The CDR3 DNA sequence: TGTGCCAGCAGCTTATCTGCCTCCGGCGGGACTAGCACAGATACGCAGTATTTT.